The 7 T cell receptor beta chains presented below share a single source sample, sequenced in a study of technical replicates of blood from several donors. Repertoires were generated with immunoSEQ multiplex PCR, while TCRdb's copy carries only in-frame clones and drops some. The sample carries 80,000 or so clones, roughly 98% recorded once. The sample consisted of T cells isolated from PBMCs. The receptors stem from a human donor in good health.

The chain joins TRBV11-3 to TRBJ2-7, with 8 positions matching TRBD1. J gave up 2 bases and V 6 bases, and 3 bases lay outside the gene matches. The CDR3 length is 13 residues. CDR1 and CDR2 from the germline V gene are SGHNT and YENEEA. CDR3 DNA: TGTGCCAGCAGTCGGACAGGGCCCTACGAGCAGTACTTC. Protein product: CASSRTGPYEQYF.

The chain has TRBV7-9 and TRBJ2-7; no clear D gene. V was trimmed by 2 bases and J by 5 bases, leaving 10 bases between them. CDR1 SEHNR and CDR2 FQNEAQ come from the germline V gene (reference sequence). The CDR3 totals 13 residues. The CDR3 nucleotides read TGTGCCAGCAGCTTAACGAACAGAGACGAGCAGTACTTC. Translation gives CASSLTNRDEQYF.

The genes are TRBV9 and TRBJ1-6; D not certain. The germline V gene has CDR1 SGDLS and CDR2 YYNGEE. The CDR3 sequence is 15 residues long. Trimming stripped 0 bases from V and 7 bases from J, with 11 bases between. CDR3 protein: CASSVAEGRNSPLHF. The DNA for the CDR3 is TGTGCCAGCAGCGTAGCCGAGGGTCGGAATTCACCCCTCCACTTT. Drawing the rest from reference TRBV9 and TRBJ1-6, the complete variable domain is DSGVTQTPKHLITATGQRVTLRCSPRSGDLSVYWYQQSLDQGLQFLIQYYNGEERAKGNILERFSAQQFPDLHSELNLSSLELGDSALYFCASSVAEGRNSPLHFGNGTRLTVT.

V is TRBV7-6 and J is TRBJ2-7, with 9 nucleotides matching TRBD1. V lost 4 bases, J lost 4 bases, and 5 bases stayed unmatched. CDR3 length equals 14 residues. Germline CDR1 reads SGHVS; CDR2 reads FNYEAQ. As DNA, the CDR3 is TGTGCCAGCAGCTCTAGGACAGGGGATTACGAGCAGTACTTC. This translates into CASSSRTGDYEQYF.

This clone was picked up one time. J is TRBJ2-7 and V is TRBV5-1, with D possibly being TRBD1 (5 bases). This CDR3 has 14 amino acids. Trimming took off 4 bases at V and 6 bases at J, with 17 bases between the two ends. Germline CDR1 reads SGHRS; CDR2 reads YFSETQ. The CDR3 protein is CASSPPTVNGEQYF. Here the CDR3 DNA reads TGCGCCAGCAGCCCCCCGACAGTTAATGGCGAGCAGTACTTC.

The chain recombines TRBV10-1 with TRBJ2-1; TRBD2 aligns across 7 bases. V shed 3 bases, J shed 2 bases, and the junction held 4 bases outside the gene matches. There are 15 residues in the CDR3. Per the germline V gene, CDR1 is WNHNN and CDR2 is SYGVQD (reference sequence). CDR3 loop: CASSDPSGAYNEQFF. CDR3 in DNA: TGCGCCAGCAGTGATCCAAGCGGGGCCTACAATGAGCAGTTCTTC.

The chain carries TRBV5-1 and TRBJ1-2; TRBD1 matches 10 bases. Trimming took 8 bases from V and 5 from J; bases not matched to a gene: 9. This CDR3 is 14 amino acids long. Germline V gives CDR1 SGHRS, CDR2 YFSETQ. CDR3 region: CASSSGTGAYGYTF. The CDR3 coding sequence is TGCGCCAGTTCGTCCGGGACAGGGGCTTATGGCTACACCTTC.